The TCR beta chain under discussion was sequenced for a study of cytomegalovirus exposure and HLA in healthy donors. Only in-frame clones appear in the TCRdb table, and some are missing; sequencing was by immunoSEQ multiplex PCR. Here the sample spans 150,000 to 200,000 clones, just under 90% being singletons. Germline lookup yields CDR1 MDHEN and CDR2 SYDVKM. The CDR3 runs to 15 residues. With V trimmed by 4 bases and J by 8 bases, 10 bases remained unmatched. Sequenced material: PBMCs. The chain joins TRBV28 to TRBJ2-1; TRBD2 agrees at 8 bases. The receptor was derived from a woman younger than 35 in good health and CMV-seropositive. The CDR3 coding sequence is TGTGCCAGCAGTTCCCGGGCGGGACTAGTCCATGAGCAGTTCTTC. Translation: CASSSRAGLVHEQFF.